The entry that follows covers one TCR beta chain sequence. No antigen is known for it. The CDR3 loop spans 13 amino acids. Germline CDR1 MNHEY, CDR2 SVGEGT. The V and J ends lost 7 bases and 6 bases, in that order; junction bases with no gene match: 6. This record comes from a study of T cells after yellow fever vaccination. TCRdb passed the 5' RACE reads through MiXCR, listing each CDR3 protein once. Among fewer than 650,000 distinct CDR3 sequences listed, about a fifth were seen once. The study, taken as a whole, reports: The secondary response peaked faster, at day 5 versus 15, but was weaker.

The chain carries TRBV6-2 or TRBV6-3 and TRBJ1-2; TRBD1 agrees at 9 bases. The sequenced sample was PBMCs, obtained approximately 20 days after the first yellow fever vaccination. This clonotype was obtained from a man between 18 and 35 years old who received the YFV17D yellow fever vaccine. Here the CDR3 reads CASMPGQGDGYTF. CDR3 coding DNA: TGTGCCAGCATGCCGGGACAGGGCGATGGCTACACCTTC.